These T cell receptor beta chains were read from a single sample in a study of glioma-infiltrating T cells. TCRdb redid the calling of the multiplex PCR reads with MiXCR, one entry per CDR3 protein. The sample carries 85,000 to 110,000 distinct CDR3 sequences, 29% recorded once. Input material: glioma tissue, nonneoplastic brain tissue, or PBMCs (not recorded which). These receptors came from a human donor with low-grade glioma or glioblastoma, undergoing nonglioma brain surgery, or in good health (not recorded which). The CDR3 runs from the conserved cysteine through the conserved F or W. Fields, in order: V gene, J gene, clone size, D gene, CDR3 protein, CDR3 DNA. The D gene is left open where the match is weak. Rows give clone size only sometimes, using once, few, many, or a class for an expanded clone.

TRBV2	TRBJ1-5	NA	NA	CASNRGESQPQHF	TGTGCCAGCAATCGAGGGGAGAGCCAGCCCCAGCATTTT
TRBV25-1	TRBJ1-1	many	NA	CASSDTYTEAFF	TGTGCCAGCAGTGATACGTACACTGAAGCTTTCTTT
TRBV12-3/TRBV12-4	TRBJ1-2	many	TRBD1	CASSSSRQGASYTF	TGTGCCAGCAGCTCATCTCGACAGGGGGCGAGCTACACCTTC
TRBV20-1	TRBJ2-7	NA	TRBD1	CSARSGGSSYEQYF	TGCAGTGCTAGATCAGGGGGCTCGTCCTACGAGCAGTACTTC
TRBV7-8	TRBJ1-4	few	NA	CASSFGQMDEKLFF	TGTGCCAGCAGCTTTGGCCAGATGGATGAAAAACTGTTTTTT
TRBV7-9	TRBJ2-7	NA	NA	CASSFTGHSSYEQYF	TGTGCCAGCAGCTTCACTGGACACAGCTCCTACGAGCAGTACTTC
TRBV20-1	TRBJ2-5	many	NA	CSARGDQETQYF	TGCAGTGCTAGAGGGGACCAAGAGACCCAGTACTTC
TRBV19	TRBJ1-6	NA	TRBD1	CASSTRGRRNSPLHF	TGTGCCAGTAGTACCAGGGGGCGAAGGAATTCACCCCTCCACTTT
TRBV2	TRBJ2-7	many	NA	CASRPSGDEQYF	TGTGCCAGCAGGCCCTCCGGGGACGAGCAGTACTTC
TRBV5-4	TRBJ2-3	NA	NA	CASSLGAWGSWNTQYF	TGTGCCAGCAGCTTGGGTGCGTGGGGGTCGTGGAATACGCAGTATTTT
TRBV27	TRBJ2-5	many	TRBD2	CASSPRLAAFQETQYF	TGTGCCAGCAGTCCGAGACTAGCGGCATTCCAAGAGACCCAGTACTTC
TRBV5-1	TRBJ2-5	NA	NA	CASHPWGEETQYF	TGCGCCTCCCATCCGTGGGGGGAAGAGACCCAGTACTTC
TRBV27	TRBJ1-5	many	NA	CASRSFPNSNQPQHF	TGTGCCAGCAGATCATTTCCGAATAGCAATCAGCCCCAGCATTTT
TRBV6-1	TRBJ2-5	few	TRBD1	CASRGTGTGETQYF	TGTGCCAGCAGGGGGACAGGAACTGGGGAGACCCAGTACTTC